Listed here are 14 T cell receptor beta chains from one sample, sequenced in a study of CD8 T cells in ankylosing spondylitis. TCRdb used MiXCR to reprocess the 5' RACE reads, holding one entry per CDR3 protein. This table has about 300,000 distinct CDR3 sequences, about 9.9% appearing once. Sequencing was done on a sample of blood, either unsorted or a sorted T cell fraction (not recorded which). Source of these receptors: a female donor with ankylosing spondylitis or in good health (not recorded which).

This clonotype has more than one count but fewer than ten. This sequence joins TRBV27 and TRBJ2-1; 8 bases are a match to TRBD1. Per the germline V gene, CDR1 is MNHEY and CDR2 is SMNVEV (reference sequence). The CDR3 runs to 17 residues. Trimming at V came to 6 bases and at J to 6 bases, leaving 16 bases not matched to a gene. The CDR3 reads CASSSKSRDRIGNEQFF. In DNA, the CDR3 is TGTGCCAGCAGCTCCAAATCCCGGGACAGGATCGGCAATGAGCAGTTCTTC.

This clonotype showed up just a few times. This sequence joins TRBV7-3 and TRBJ2-4; 12 bases agree with TRBD1. CDR1 SGHTA and CDR2 FQGTGA come from the germline V gene. V shed 1 base and J 8 bases; nucleotides not matched to a gene: 12. The CDR3 spans 18 residues. CDR3 sequence reads: CASSLRAGTGGFMDIQYF. For the CDR3, the DNA is TGTGCCAGCAGCTTAAGAGCCGGGACAGGGGGCTTCATGGACATTCAGTACTTC.

The rearrangement joins TRBV30 to TRBJ2-6; D is undetermined. Per germline, CDR1 GTSNPN and CDR2 SVGIG (reference sequence). The CDR3 loop spans 12 amino acids. The germline V and J ends were trimmed by 0 bases and 12 bases, with 9 bases remaining between them. The CDR3 region has the DNA TGTGCCTGGAGTGTAAATCCCCCCGTCCTGACTTTC. This sequence encodes CAWSVNPPVLTF.

This clonotype was observed a few times. The chain uses TRBV11-2 and TRBJ1-1, with TRBD1 as a possible D gene (5 bases). This CDR3 contains 14 residues. Trimming shortened V by 2 bases and J by 4 bases, and 11 bases separated the two germline ends. Germline assignment: CDR1 SGHAT and CDR2 FQNNGV. CDR3 in DNA: TGTGCCAGCAGCTTACAGGGAGGGGCCACTGAAGCTTTCTTT. Its translation is CASSLQGGATEAFF. Supplemented by reference TRBV11-2 and TRBJ1-1, the full variable domain reads EAGVAQSPRYKIIEKRQSVAFWCNPISGHATLYWYQQILGQGPKLLIQFQNNGVVDDSQLPKDRFSAERLKGVDSTLKIQPAKLEDSAVYLCASSLQGGATEAFFGQGTRLTVV.

This clonotype was picked up many times. This chain links TRBV5-1 with TRBJ1-1; perhaps TRBD1 as D (5 bases). CDR1 is SGHRS, CDR2 YFSETQ, per germline. This CDR3 region has 13 residues. Trimming took 4 bases from V and 3 from J, leaving 10 bases between them. The CDR3 DNA is TGCGCCAGCAGCGGAGGGACCTACACTGAAGCTTTCTTT. Protein: CASSGGTYTEAFF.

This clonotype was observed many times. The chain combines TRBV20-1 with TRBJ2-1, with 10 bases aligning to TRBD2. The CDR3 length is 17 residues. Germline lookup yields CDR1 DFQATT and CDR2 SNEGSKA (reference sequence). Trimming took 6 bases from V and 6 from J; bases not matched to a gene: 17. CDR3 loop: CSARFQLSSGRGNEQFF. The CDR3 DNA is TGCAGTGCCAGATTCCAGCTATCTAGCGGGAGAGGCAATGAGCAGTTCTTC.

The chain is built from TRBV5-1 and TRBJ2-5; perhaps TRBD2 as D (5 bases). Trimming cost V 4 bases and J 5 bases, with 21 bases left between them. This CDR3 has 16 residues. Germline CDR1 SGHRS, CDR2 YFSETQ. CDR3 DNA sequence: TGCGCCAGCAGCCCTGGGAGCGTCGACCGCGGGGAGACCCAGTACTTC. This sequence encodes CASSPGSVDRGETQYF.

This clonotype was counted ten times or more. The genes are TRBV7-9 and TRBJ2-2; 10 bases are shared with TRBD1. Germline loops: CDR1 SEHNR, CDR2 FQNEAQ (reference sequence). The CDR3 has 16 amino acids. V was clipped by 4 bases and J by 5 bases; unmatched bases: 7. CDR3 in DNA: TGTGCCAGCAGCTCACCCGGGACAGGGGATACCGGGGAGCTGTTTTTT. It yields the protein CASSSPGTGDTGELFF.

This clonotype was seen repeatedly, ten times or more. The chain is built from TRBV12-3 or TRBV12-4 and TRBJ1-6; 8 nucleotides align to TRBD1. Trimming cost V 10 bases and J 8 bases; bases outside gene matches: 10. The CDR3 length is 14 residues. The CDR3 sequence is CATRGTGPHSPLHF. The CDR3, as DNA: TGTGCCACGAGAGGGACAGGTCCTCATTCACCCCTCCACTTT.

CDR3 sequence reads: CASRKVWNTDTQYF. The CDR3 nucleotides read TGTGCCAGCAGGAAGGTGTGGAACACAGATACGCAGTATTTT. The V call is TRBV2, the J call TRBJ2-3; D remains unclear. The length of the CDR3 is 14 residues. From germline, CDR1 is SNHLY and CDR2 FYNNEI. Trimming stripped 6 bases from V and 2 bases from J, with 12 bases between.

This clonotype was seen many times. V usage is TRBV7-3 and J usage is TRBJ1-4, with TRBD1 matching 7 bases. V was pared by 2 bases and J by 0 bases, with 21 bases of the junction left unmatched. CDR1 is SGHTA, CDR2 FQGTGA, per germline. CDR3 length: 22 amino acids. In DNA form, the CDR3 reads TGTGCCAGCAGCTTACGTTGGAGTAACCGGGACCGGGACAGATCAACTAATGAAAAACTGTTTTTT. It specifies CASSLRWSNRDRDRSTNEKLFF. Looking up the rest from reference TRBV7-3 and TRBJ1-4 gives the full variable domain: GAGVSQTPSNKVTEKGKYVELRCDPISGHTALYWYRQSLGQGPEFLIYFQGTGAADDSGLPNDRFFAVRPEGSVSTLKIQRTERGDSAVYLCASSLRWSNRDRDRSTNEKLFFGSGTQLSVL.

Only a few counts were recorded for this clonotype. The J gene is TRBJ2-6, the V gene TRBV20-1, with 8 bases that match TRBD1. V dropped 7 bases and J dropped 3; count of bases not matched to a gene: 11. This CDR3 region has 16 residues. Per germline, CDR1 DFQATT and CDR2 SNEGSKA (reference sequence). CDR3 protein: CSVLQGVSRGANVLTF. CDR3 sequence (DNA): TGCAGTGTTTTACAGGGGGTCTCTCGTGGGGCCAACGTCCTGACTTTC.

The chain links TRBV20-1 to TRBJ2-3, with 16 positions matching TRBD2. The CDR3 contains 14 residues. The germline V gene has CDR1 DFQATT and CDR2 SNEGSKA (reference sequence). With V trimmed by 5 bases and J by 8 bases, 4 bases remained unmatched. The CDR3 DNA reads TGCAGTGCTGAGGGGACTAGCGGGGGGGGTACGCAGTATTTT. Translation: CSAEGTSGGGTQYF.

The sample holds many counts of this clonotype. The CDR3 spells CASSSRNRPLQTTNTGELFF. CDR3 DNA: TGTGCCAGCAGCTCCCGCAACCGACCTCTTCAGACTACGAACACCGGGGAGCTGTTTTTT. The chain links TRBV11-2 to TRBJ2-2; possibly TRBD2 for D (5 bases). V lost 4 bases to trimming and J lost 0 bases, with 24 bases between them. Per germline, CDR1 SGHAT and CDR2 FQNNGV. The CDR3 length is 20 residues.